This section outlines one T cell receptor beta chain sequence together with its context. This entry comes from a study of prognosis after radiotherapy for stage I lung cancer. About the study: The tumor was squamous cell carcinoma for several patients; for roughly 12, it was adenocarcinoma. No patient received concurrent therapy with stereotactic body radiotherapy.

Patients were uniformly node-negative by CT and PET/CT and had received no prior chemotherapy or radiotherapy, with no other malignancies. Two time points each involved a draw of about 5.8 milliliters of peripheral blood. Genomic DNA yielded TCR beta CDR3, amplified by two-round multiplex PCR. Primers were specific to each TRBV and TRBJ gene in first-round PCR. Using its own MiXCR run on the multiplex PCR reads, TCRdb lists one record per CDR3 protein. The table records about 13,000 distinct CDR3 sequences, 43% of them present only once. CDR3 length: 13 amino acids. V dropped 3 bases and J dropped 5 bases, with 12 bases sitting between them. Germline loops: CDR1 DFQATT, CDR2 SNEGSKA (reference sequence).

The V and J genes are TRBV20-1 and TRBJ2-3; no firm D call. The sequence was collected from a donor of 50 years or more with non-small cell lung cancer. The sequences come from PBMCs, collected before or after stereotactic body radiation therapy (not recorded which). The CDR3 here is CSASVLAIDTQYF. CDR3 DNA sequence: TGCAGTGCTAGTGTTTTAGCCATAGATACGCAGTATTTT.